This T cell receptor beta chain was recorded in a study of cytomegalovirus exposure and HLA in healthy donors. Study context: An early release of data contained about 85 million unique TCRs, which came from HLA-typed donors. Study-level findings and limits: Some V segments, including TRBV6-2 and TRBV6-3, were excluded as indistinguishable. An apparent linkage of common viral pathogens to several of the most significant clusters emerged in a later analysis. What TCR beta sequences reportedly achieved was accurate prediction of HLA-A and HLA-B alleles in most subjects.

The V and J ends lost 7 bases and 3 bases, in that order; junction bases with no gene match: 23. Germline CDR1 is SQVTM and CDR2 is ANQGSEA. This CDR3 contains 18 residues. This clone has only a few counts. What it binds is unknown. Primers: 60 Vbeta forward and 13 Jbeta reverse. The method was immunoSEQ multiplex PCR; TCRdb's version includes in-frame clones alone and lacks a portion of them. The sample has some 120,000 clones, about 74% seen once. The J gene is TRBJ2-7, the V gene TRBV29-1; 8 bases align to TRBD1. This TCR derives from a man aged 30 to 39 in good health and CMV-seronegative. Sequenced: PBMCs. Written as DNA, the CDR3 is TGCAGCGAGTCCAGGGGGCCCACTTGGACGGGAGATGGCTACGAGCAGTACTTC. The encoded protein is CSESRGPTWTGDGYEQYF.